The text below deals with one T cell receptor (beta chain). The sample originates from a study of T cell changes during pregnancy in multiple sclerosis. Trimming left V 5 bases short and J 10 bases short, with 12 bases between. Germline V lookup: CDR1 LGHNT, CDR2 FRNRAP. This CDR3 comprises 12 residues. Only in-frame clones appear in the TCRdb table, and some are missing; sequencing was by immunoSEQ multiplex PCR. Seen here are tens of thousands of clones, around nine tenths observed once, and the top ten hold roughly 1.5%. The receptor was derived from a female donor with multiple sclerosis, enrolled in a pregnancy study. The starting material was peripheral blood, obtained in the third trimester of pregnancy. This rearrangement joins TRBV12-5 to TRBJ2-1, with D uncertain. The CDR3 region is CASGPFPREQFF. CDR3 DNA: TGTGCTAGTGGTCCGTTCCCCCGGGAGCAGTTCTTC. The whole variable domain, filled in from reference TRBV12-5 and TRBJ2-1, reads DARVTQTPRHKVTEMGQEVTMRCQPILGHNTVFWYRQTMMQGLELLAYFRNRAPLDDSGMPKDRFSAEMPDATLATLKIQPSEPRDSAVYFCASGPFPREQFFGPGTRLTVL.